This TCR beta chain was captured by sequencing in a study of CD8+ T cells in alopecia areata. Overall study context: Severity among treated patients was scored by the percentage of scalp area affected.

Treatment in this sample: oral pan-JAK inhibitor, 5-10 mg twice daily. Sorting separated CD4+ and CD8+ T cells out of PBMCs. This clone was counted a few times. After isolation, RNA underwent reverse transcription to generate cDNA as the sequencing template. Assay used: immunoSEQ multiplex PCR; TCRdb lists only in-frame clones, some missing. The table records about 190,000 clones, around 60% of them present only once. The specimen was CD4+ T cells sorted from blood, collected at week 4, from a patient treated with tofacitinib. The receptor comes from a human donor with alopecia areata.

The DNA of the CDR3 is TGCAGCTGTTTATCTACACAGGGAAATTCCAATGAGCAGTTCTTC. This translates into CSCLSTQGNSNEQFF. The V gene is TRBV29-1, the J gene TRBJ2-1, with D possibly matching TRBD1 (6 bases). The CDR3 consists of 15 residues. V lost 8 bases to trimming and J lost 6 bases, with 23 bases between them. Germline-derived CDR1 and CDR2 are SQVTM and ANQGSEA.